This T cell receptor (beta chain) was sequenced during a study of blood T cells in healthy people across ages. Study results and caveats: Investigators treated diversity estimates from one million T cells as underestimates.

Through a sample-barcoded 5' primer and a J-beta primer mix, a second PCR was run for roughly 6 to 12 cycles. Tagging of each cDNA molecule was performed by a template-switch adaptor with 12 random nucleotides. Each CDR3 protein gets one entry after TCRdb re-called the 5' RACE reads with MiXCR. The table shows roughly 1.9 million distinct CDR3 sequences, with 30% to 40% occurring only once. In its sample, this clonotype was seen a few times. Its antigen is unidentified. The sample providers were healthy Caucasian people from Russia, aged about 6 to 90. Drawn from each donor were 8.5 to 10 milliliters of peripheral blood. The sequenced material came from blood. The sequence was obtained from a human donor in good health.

CDR3 sequence reads: CASTNAVVPRETQYF. The CDR3 DNA follows: TGTGCCAGCACCAATGCAGTCGTCCCACGGGAGACCCAGTACTTC. The chain carries TRBV12-3 or TRBV12-4 and TRBJ2-5; D is ambiguous. Between the trimmed V and J ends, which lost 7 bases and 5 bases, there was a span of 20 bases. This CDR3 is 15 amino acids long.